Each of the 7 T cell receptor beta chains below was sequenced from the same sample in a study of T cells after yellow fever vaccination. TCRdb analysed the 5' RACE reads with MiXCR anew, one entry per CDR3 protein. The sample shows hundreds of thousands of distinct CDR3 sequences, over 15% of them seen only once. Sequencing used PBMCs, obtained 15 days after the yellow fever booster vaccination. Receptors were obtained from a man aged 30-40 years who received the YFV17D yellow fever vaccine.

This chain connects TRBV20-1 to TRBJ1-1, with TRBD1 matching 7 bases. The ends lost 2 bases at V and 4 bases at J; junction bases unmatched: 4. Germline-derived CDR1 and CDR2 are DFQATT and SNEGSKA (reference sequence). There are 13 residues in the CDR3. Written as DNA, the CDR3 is TGCAGTGCTAGATCTCCAGGGGGCACTGAAGCTTTCTTT. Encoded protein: CSARSPGGTEAFF.

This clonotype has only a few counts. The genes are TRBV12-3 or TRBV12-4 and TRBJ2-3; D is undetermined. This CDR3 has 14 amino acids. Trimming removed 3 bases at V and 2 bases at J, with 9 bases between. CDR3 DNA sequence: TGTGCCAGCAGTTTCTCATCTTCCACAGATACGCAGTATTTT. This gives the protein CASSFSSSTDTQYF.

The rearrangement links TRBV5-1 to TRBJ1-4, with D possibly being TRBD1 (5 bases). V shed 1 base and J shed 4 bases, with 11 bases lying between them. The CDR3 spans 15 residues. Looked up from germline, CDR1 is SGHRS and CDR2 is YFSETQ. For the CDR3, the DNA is TGCGCCAGCAGCTTGACAGGCTATTTTAATGAAAAACTGTTTTTT. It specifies CASSLTGYFNEKLFF. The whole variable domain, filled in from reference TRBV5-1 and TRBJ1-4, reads KAGVTQTPRYLIKTRGQQVTLSCSPISGHRSVSWYQQTPGQGLQFLFEYFSETQRNKGNFPGRFSGRQFSNSRSEMNVSTLELGDSALYLCASSLTGYFNEKLFFGSGTQLSVL.

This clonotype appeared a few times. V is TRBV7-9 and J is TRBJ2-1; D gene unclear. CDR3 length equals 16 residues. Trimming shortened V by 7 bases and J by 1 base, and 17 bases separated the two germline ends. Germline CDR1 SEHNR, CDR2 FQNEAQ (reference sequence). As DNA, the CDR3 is TGTGCCAGCATTTCACGGGTGGGAACTTCCTACAATGAGCAGTTCTTC. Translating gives CASISRVGTSYNEQFF.

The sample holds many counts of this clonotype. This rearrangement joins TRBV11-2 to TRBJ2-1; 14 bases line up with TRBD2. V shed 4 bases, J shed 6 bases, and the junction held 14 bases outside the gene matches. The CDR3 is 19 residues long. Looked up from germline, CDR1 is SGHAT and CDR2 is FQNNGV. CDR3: CASSYRVITGTSGSNEQFF. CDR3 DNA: TGTGCCAGCAGCTACCGTGTCATAACCGGGACTAGCGGGAGCAATGAGCAGTTCTTC.

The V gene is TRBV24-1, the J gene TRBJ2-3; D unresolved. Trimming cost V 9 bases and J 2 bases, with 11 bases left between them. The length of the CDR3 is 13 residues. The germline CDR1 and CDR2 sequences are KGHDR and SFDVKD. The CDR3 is CATEERYTDTQYF. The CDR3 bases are TGTGCCACCGAAGAGAGATACACAGATACGCAGTATTTT.

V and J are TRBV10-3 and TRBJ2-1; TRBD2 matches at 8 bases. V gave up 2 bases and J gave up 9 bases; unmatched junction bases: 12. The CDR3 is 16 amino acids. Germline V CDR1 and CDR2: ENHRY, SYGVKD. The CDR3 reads CAISEARGGGVGEQFF. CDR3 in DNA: TGTGCCATCAGTGAGGCTCGGGGGGGTGGGGTCGGTGAGCAGTTCTTC.